This entry lists 29 T cell receptor beta chains sequenced from one sample in a study of cytomegalovirus exposure and HLA in healthy donors. The PCR contained 60 Vbeta and 13 Jbeta primers. Clones were read by immunoSEQ multiplex PCR, and TCRdb kept only the in-frame ones, dropping some. The sample records 110,000 or so clones, 15% being singletons. Sequences were obtained from PBMCs. These receptors were collected from a female donor in good health and CMV-seronegative.

The table lists this clone with a few counts. The chain links TRBV4-1 to TRBJ1-6; D remains unclear. This CDR3 is 14 amino acids long. Trimming took 4 bases from V and 5 from J, leaving 9 bases between them. Germline lookup yields CDR1 MGHRA and CDR2 YSYEKL. The chain's CDR3 is CASSLLVDNSPLHF. Here the CDR3 DNA reads TGCGCCAGCAGCCTCTTAGTAGATAATTCACCCCTCCACTTT.

This clone was observed a handful of times. The V call is TRBV30, the J call TRBJ1-1; D is unclear. This CDR3 has 13 residues. The V gene's germline CDR1 is GTSNPN and CDR2 SVGIG (reference sequence). V was cut by 2 bases and J by 0 bases, with 7 bases left in between. As DNA, the CDR3 is TGTGCCTGGAGTTTCCGTATGAACACTGAAGCTTTCTTT. As protein: CAWSFRMNTEAFF.

This clone has only a few counts. The chain recombines TRBV4-3 with TRBJ2-7; perhaps TRBD1 as D (7 bases). Trimming removed 5 bases at V and 2 bases at J, with 16 bases between. This CDR3 comprises 15 residues. CDR1 LGHNA and CDR2 YSLEER come from the germline V gene. CDR3 in amino acids: CASSSGQGGTYEQYF. The DNA for the CDR3 is TGCGCCAGCAGCTCAGGGCAGGGGGGTACCTACGAGCAGTACTTC.

The chain combines TRBV6-5 with TRBJ1-4, with D uncertain. With 8 bases removed from V and 7 bases from J, the gap between germline ends came to 11 bases. Germline V gene lookup returns CDR1 MNHEY and CDR2 SVGAGI. The CDR3 is 12 residues long. The CDR3 DNA is TGTGCCAGCGGCATCAATTTTGAAAAACTGTTTTTT. Its protein product is CASGINFEKLFF.

This clone was counted between two and nine times. The rearrangement uses TRBV13 and TRBJ2-7, with D uncertain. Germline V lookup: CDR1 PRHDT, CDR2 FYEKMQ (reference sequence). Trimming shortened V by 6 bases and J by 0 bases, and 12 bases separated the two germline ends. The CDR3 totals 14 residues. CDR3: CASRPNIASYEQYF. The CDR3 DNA follows: TGTGCCAGCAGGCCGAATATAGCCTCCTACGAGCAGTACTTC. The full variable domain, in which reference TRBV13 and TRBJ2-7 provide the parts outside the CDR3, is AAGVIQSPRHLIKEKRETATLKCYPIPRHDTVYWYQQGPGQDPQFLISFYEKMQSDKGSIPDRFSAQQFSDYHSELNMSSLELGDSALYFCASRPNIASYEQYFGPGTRLTVT.

This clone has just a few counts. The gene calls are TRBV5-6 and TRBJ1-5; D is undetermined. CDR1 is SGHDT and CDR2 is YYEEEE in the germline V gene. Trimming took off 0 bases at V and 6 bases at J, with 7 bases between the two ends. The CDR3 length is 13 residues. CDR3 sequence (DNA): TGTGCCAGCAGCTTGGACTTCGGTCAGCCCCAGCATTTT. This translates into CASSLDFGQPQHF.

The CDR3 is CASSFDRAVYGYTF. The CDR3 DNA is TGTGCCAGCAGTTTCGACAGGGCTGTTTATGGCTACACCTTC. V usage is TRBV5-4 and J usage is TRBJ1-2; 7 bases line up with TRBD1. From germline, CDR1 is SGHNT and CDR2 YYREEE (reference sequence). Losses at the gene ends were 5 bases for V and 5 bases for J; bases not matched to a gene: 9. CDR3 size: 14 residues.

This chain connects TRBV11-1 to TRBJ1-4, with 9 bases matching TRBD1. This CDR3 comprises 15 residues. Germline CDR1 SGHAT, CDR2 FQDESV (reference sequence). V was pared by 2 bases and J by 8 bases, with 6 bases of the junction left unmatched. The CDR3 DNA reads as TGTGCCAGCAGCTTATCGACAGGGGGGAGCGAAAAACTGTTTTTT. This sequence encodes CASSLSTGGSEKLFF.

The chain uses TRBV2 and TRBJ2-1; D may be TRBD1 (5 bases). This CDR3 is 12 amino acids long. V lost 5 bases and J lost 10, with 12 bases in between. The germline V gene encodes CDR1 SNHLY and CDR2 FYNNEI. The CDR3 DNA is TGTGCCAGCAGTCGCGACAGTGGAGAGCAGTTCTTC. Translation: CASSRDSGEQFF.

V gene TRBV28 combines with J gene TRBJ2-7; TRBD2 matches at 7 bases. V gave up 5 bases and J gave up 2 bases; unmatched junction bases: 6. In germline, CDR1 is MDHEN, CDR2 SYDVKM. The CDR3 consists of 14 residues. The DNA for the CDR3 is TGTGCCAGCAGTACCCCTGGACTAGCCTACGAGCAGTACTTC. Protein: CASSTPGLAYEQYF.

This clone turned up a few times. Other DNA sequences in the sample encode the same CDR3. This sequence joins TRBV7-9 and TRBJ2-5, with unresolved D. CDR3 size: 13 residues. Trimming took 6 bases from V and 3 from J, leaving 11 bases between them. Germline CDR1 reads SEHNR; CDR2 reads FQNEAQ (reference sequence). The CDR3 region has the DNA TGTGCCAGCAGTCACACCCCCAAAGAGACCCAGTACTTC. This codes for CASSHTPKETQYF.

The chain employs TRBV7-9 and TRBJ1-1; D ambiguous. V lost 5 bases, J lost 0 bases, and 13 bases lay in between. Germline V gene data show CDR1 as SEHNR and CDR2 as FQNEAQ (reference sequence). This CDR3 has 15 amino acids. CDR3 sequence reads: CASSGSGGLNTEAFF. In nucleotides, the CDR3 is TGTGCCAGCAGCGGCTCGGGAGGGCTGAACACTGAAGCTTTCTTT.

The chain combines TRBV19 with TRBJ1-1; 9 bases are shared with TRBD1. The CDR3 sequence is 13 residues long. Germline-derived CDR1 and CDR2 are LNHDA and SQIVND (reference sequence). V trimming: 10 bases; J trimming: 1 base; junction bases outside the gene matches: 4. CDR3 nucleotide sequence: TGTGCCACCAAGACAGGGGGGAACACTGAAGCTTTCTTT. Residues: CATKTGGNTEAFF.

The sample holds a few counts of this clone. This rearrangement joins TRBV27 to TRBJ1-4, with no clear D. V gave up 5 bases and J gave up 5 bases, with 9 bases separating them. This CDR3 has 13 residues. Germline V gene data show CDR1 as MNHEY and CDR2 as SMNVEV (reference sequence). CDR3 sequence (DNA): TGTGCCAGCAGTCACAGCCGAAATGAAAAACTGTTTTTT. This codes for CASSHSRNEKLFF. Variable domain in full (rest from reference TRBV27 and TRBJ1-4): EAQVTQNPRYLITVTGKKLTVTCSQNMNHEYMSWYRQDPGLGLRQIYYSMNVEVTDKGDVPEGYKVSRKEKRNFPLILESPSPNQTSLYFCASSHSRNEKLFFGSGTQLSVL.

The chain is built from TRBV27 and TRBJ2-7; 8 bases fit TRBD2. The CDR3 is 15 residues long. The V gene's germline CDR1 is MNHEY and CDR2 SMNVEV (reference sequence). The V gene end was trimmed by 2 bases and the J gene end by 3 bases; junction bases not matched to a gene: 6. CDR3 loop: CASSLKLAAVYEQYF. CDR3 nucleotide sequence: TGTGCCAGCAGTTTAAAACTAGCGGCCGTCTACGAGCAGTACTTC.

This clone was counted between two and nine times. The gene calls are TRBV7-9 and TRBJ2-7; TRBD1 aligns across 8 bases. Trimming cost V 5 bases and J 3 bases; bases outside gene matches: 9. This CDR3 region has 15 residues. In germline, CDR1 is SEHNR, CDR2 FQNEAQ (reference sequence). CDR3 DNA sequence: TGTGCCAGCAGCACGAAGGTACAGGGGGTCTACGAGCAGTACTTC. Translation gives CASSTKVQGVYEQYF.

As DNA, the CDR3 is TGTGCCAACGCGGTGGACAGTTACAATGAGCAGTTCTTC. Translated: CANAVDSYNEQFF. The chain employs TRBV7-2 and TRBJ2-1, with D possibly being TRBD1 (6 bases). V gave up 10 bases and J gave up 4 bases, with 14 bases separating them. Germline CDR1 and CDR2: SGHTA and FQGNSA. The CDR3 contains 13 residues.

This clone was counted between two and nine times. V and J are TRBV29-1 and TRBJ1-3; 7 bases are shared with TRBD1. This CDR3 has 13 residues. Germline V lookup: CDR1 SQVTM, CDR2 ANQGSEA. The J segment lost 4 bases and the V segment lost 6 bases, leaving 6 bases of the junction unmatched. The CDR3 protein is CSVMTGPGNTIYF. CDR3 nucleotides: TGCAGCGTCATGACAGGGCCGGGAAACACCATATATTTT.

A note on this clone: The junction does not match germline at one end; this may be a read error. The chain is built from TRBV2 and TRBJ2-5; D remains ambiguous. CDR1 is SNHLY, CDR2 FYNNEI, per germline. The CDR3 has 11 residues. CDR3 amino acids: CASSDQETQYF. DNA for the CDR3: TGTGCCAGCAGTGACCAGGAGACCCAGTACTTC.

This chain links TRBV18 with TRBJ2-1, with 14 bases fitting TRBD2. With V trimmed by 5 bases and J by 8 bases, 8 bases remained unmatched. This CDR3 has 16 amino acids. The V gene's germline CDR1 is KGHSH and CDR2 LQKENI. The CDR3 loop is CASSVGLAGGAYEQFF. The CDR3 DNA reads as TGTGCCAGCTCAGTCGGACTAGCGGGAGGAGCCTATGAGCAGTTCTTC.

For the CDR3, the DNA is TGTGCCAGCAGTTTTCCGGGTTCCCAAGAGACCCAGTACTTC. Its protein is CASSFPGSQETQYF. The V and J genes are TRBV28 and TRBJ2-5; D uncertain. V dropped 3 bases and J dropped 1 base, with 9 bases sitting between them. The CDR3 is made up of 14 amino acids. CDR1 is MDHEN, CDR2 SYDVKM, per germline.

Note on this clone: The junction departs from the called germline gene at one end, perhaps through a read error. V gene TRBV9 combines with J gene TRBJ2-2; D possibly corresponds to TRBD2 (5 bases). In germline, CDR1 is SGDLS, CDR2 YYNGEE. This CDR3 spans 17 amino acids. In nucleotides, the CDR3 is TGTGCCAGCAGCGCAGATGCAGTGATCGCGAACACCGGGAAGCTGTTTTTT. It encodes CASSADAVIANTGKLFF.

This clone was seen only a few times. The chain couples TRBV4-1 to TRBJ1-1, with D possibly matching TRBD1 (5 bases). Trimming cost V 1 base and J 1 base, with 10 bases left between them. Germline assignment: CDR1 MGHRA and CDR2 YSYEKL. This CDR3 comprises 15 residues. As DNA, the CDR3 is TGCGCCAGCAGCCAAGCAGGGTCCGGGAACACTGAAGCTTTCTTT. Translation gives CASSQAGSGNTEAFF.

This chain joins TRBV5-1 and TRBJ2-1; TRBD2 matches 11 bases. Germline CDR1 is SGHRS and CDR2 is YFSETQ. V lost 2 bases to trimming and J lost 0 bases; unmatched junction nucleotides: 13. This CDR3 spans 20 amino acids. The CDR3 DNA is TGCGCCAGCAGCTTAAGGTTCGGACTAGCGGGTACGAGCTCCTACAATGAGCAGTTCTTC. Translation: CASSLRFGLAGTSSYNEQFF.

This clone was detected only a few times. V is TRBV4-2 and J is TRBJ2-7, with 11 bases matching TRBD2. Germline V CDR1 and CDR2: LGHNA, YNFKEQ. The CDR3 runs 17 residues. Trimming at V came to 1 base and at J to 7 bases, leaving 12 bases not matched to a gene. This CDR3 is CASSQGTGTSGPVEQYF. The CDR3, as DNA: TGTGCCAGCAGCCAAGGAACTGGGACTAGCGGCCCAGTAGAGCAGTACTTC.

V and J are TRBV5-6 and TRBJ1-2; 9 bases are a match to TRBD1. The CDR3 consists of 16 residues. V gave up 4 bases and J gave up 8 bases; unmatched junction bases: 15. Germline CDR1 is SGHDT and CDR2 is YYEEEE. The CDR3 spells CASSLGAGTGMEGYTF. The CDR3 bases are TGTGCCAGCAGCCTGGGGGCCGGGACAGGGATGGAAGGCTACACCTTC.

In its sample, this clone was seen a few times. The chain uses TRBV5-1 and TRBJ1-5; unclear D gene. Per the germline V gene, CDR1 is SGHRS and CDR2 is YFSETQ. The CDR3 is 14 amino acids. V lost 0 bases, J lost 3 bases, and 7 bases lay in between. The CDR3 loop is CASSLGGFNQPQHF. The CDR3 DNA reads TGCGCCAGCAGCTTGGGCGGGTTCAATCAGCCCCAGCATTTT.

This clone was observed a single time. This chain joins TRBV7-9 and TRBJ2-7; the match to TRBD2 covers 14 bases. Germline trimming cut 5 bases from V and 6 bases from J; bases unmatched to any gene: 9. This CDR3 is built from 16 residues. CDR1 and CDR2 (germline): SEHNR, FQNEAQ (reference sequence). The CDR3 bases are TGTGCCAGCAGCGGGGGAGGACTAGCGGGGGGCACCGAGCAGTACTTC. It yields the protein CASSGGGLAGGTEQYF.

The chain carries TRBV2 and TRBJ2-5; no clear D gene. Per the germline V gene, CDR1 is SNHLY and CDR2 is FYNNEI. The CDR3 runs to 14 residues. Trimming pared 2 bases from V and 1 base from J, leaving 8 bases between. CDR3 bases: TGTGCCAGCAGTGAAATTGGCGGCCAAGAGACCCAGTACTTC. Residues: CASSEIGGQETQYF.